This T cell receptor beta chain was sequenced for a study of T cell repertoires and HLA-DP antigens. Study results and limitations: Naive and memory CD4+ cells were analysed together, not apart. Sorted CD137+ clonality was approximately 0.38 for both alloantigens, versus about 0.037 pre-culture.

CD4+ T cells, purified by negative selection, averaged 97.7% purity. Method: immunoSEQ multiplex PCR; TCRdb's copy keeps in-frame clones and lacks some. The repertoire consists of about 73,000 clones, with around four fifths occurring once and the leading ten covering around 1.6%. This clone has more than one count but fewer than ten. Its antigen is unknown. The CDR3 has 12 residues. Germline values: CDR1 MNHNS, CDR2 SASEGT. The V end was cut by 2 bases, the J end by 9 bases, with 7 bases between. The material sequenced was CD4+ T cells from PBMCs. The chain combines TRBV6-1 with TRBJ1-4; D uncertain. The source is a man between 60 and 75 years old in good health and CMV-seronegative. The DNA for the CDR3 is TGTGCCAGCAGTGAAATGGAGAAAAAACTGTTTTTT. It specifies CASSEMEKKLFF.